Listed below are T cell receptor beta chains from one sample, sequenced in a study of T-cell reconstitution after alpha-beta-depleted transplantation in children. TCRdb re-called the PCR reads with MiXCR, one entry per CDR3 protein. The repertoire holds approximately 520,000 distinct CDR3 sequences, with approximately 10% as singletons. Sequenced here: PBMCs, mostly from graft donor cells, sampled 180 days after TCRalphabeta/CD19-depleted stem cell transplant. These receptors all come from a female patient between 2 and 15 years old who had a stem cell transplant for aplastic anemia, so the T cells may come from the graft donor. Both conserved end residues are part of each CDR3. A D gene is named only where the DNA matches it firmly. The size of a clone is reported for some rows only, either as once, few or many, or as a class for expanded clones.

j_gene | v_gene | abundance | d_gene | CDR3nt | CDR3aa
TRBJ1-6 | TRBV21-1 | . | . | TGTGCCATCAGCAAAGAAGAGGGGGGTTCCTATAATTCACCCCTCCACTTT | CAISKEEGGSYNSPLHF
TRBJ2-3 | TRBV10-3 | . | . | TGTGCCATCAGTGAGGAGAAGGCCACCGGGACAGATACGCAGTATTTT | CAISEEKATGTDTQYF
TRBJ2-7 | TRBV5-1 | . | . | TGCGCCAGCAGCTTGGAGTCGAACTACCTCTACGAGCAGTACTTC | CASSLESNYLYEQYF
TRBJ2-1 | TRBV9 | few | . | TGTGCCAGCAGCTCGAGGGTTTTAGGCGAGCAGTTCTTC | CASSSRVLGEQFF
TRBJ2-7 | TRBV25-1 | few | . | TGTGCCAGCAGTGAAACTGGGACGCGGGCCTACGAGCAGTACTTC | CASSETGTRAYEQYF
TRBJ1-1 | TRBV28 | few | . | TGTGCCAGCAATGGCAGACCGAACACTGAAGCTTTCTTT | CASNGRPNTEAFF
TRBJ2-7 | TRBV20-1 | . | TRBD1 | TGCAGTGCGAGTCCAGGGGGCCGGGACGAGCAGTACTTC | CSASPGGRDEQYF
TRBJ2-1 | TRBV6-2/TRBV6-3 | few | . | TGTGCCAGCAGTTATTGGGCCTACAATGAGCAGTTCTTC | CASSYWAYNEQFF
TRBJ2-5 | TRBV28 | . | . | TGTGCCAGCACCCGGGGAATGGAGACCCAGTACTTC | CASTRGMETQYF
TRBJ2-2 | TRBV5-1 | few | TRBD1 | TGCGCCAGCAGCAGACCCCGGACAGGGCCCGGGGAGCTGTTTTTT | CASSRPRTGPGELFF
TRBJ2-5 | TRBV7-2 | . | TRBD2 | TGTGCCAGCAGCTTAGTCGGGTGGGGGGGGCAAGAGACCCAGTACTTC | CASSLVGWGGQETQYF
TRBJ2-1 | TRBV20-1 | . | TRBD2 | TGCAGTGCCGAAGCCCGACTAGCGGGATTCTACAATGAGCAGTTCTTC | CSAEARLAGFYNEQFF
TRBJ1-6 | TRBV20-1 | . | . | TGCAGTGCTAGAGGTCGGGGGCGTGATAATTCACCCCTCCACTTT | CSARGRGRDNSPLHF
TRBJ1-1 | TRBV20-1 | few | . | TGCAGTGCTAGAGACCTGCACCCGAGGGACACTGAAGCTTTCTTT | CSARDLHPRDTEAFF
TRBJ2-7 | TRBV20-1 | . | TRBD1 | TGCAGTGCTAGGGAAACATACAGGACAGGGGCCTACGAGCAGTACTTC | CSARETYRTGAYEQYF
TRBJ1-1 | TRBV18 | once | . | TGTGCCAGCTCCCCCGTTAACGGACAGAACACTGAAGCTTTCTTT | CASSPVNGQNTEAFF
TRBJ1-6 | TRBV6-1 | . | . | TGTGCCAGCAGATGGGACGGAAAATATAATTCACCCCTCCACTTT | CASRWDGKYNSPLHF
TRBJ2-1 | TRBV7-9 | few | . | TGTGCCAGCAGCTTACACAACGTTAGGGAAGGGGGGAATCAGTTCTTC | CASSLHNVREGGNQFF
TRBJ1-1 | TRBV28 | few | TRBD1 | TGTGCCAGCAGTTGGGGACAGGGGTGGACTGAAGCTTTCTTT | CASSWGQGWTEAFF
TRBJ2-1 | TRBV14 | . | . | TGTGCCAGCAGCAAAACAATCAAACTAAACAATGAGCAGTTCTTC | CASSKTIKLNNEQFF
TRBJ2-1 | TRBV29-1 | . | . | TGCAGCGTTGTCGGTCGGGGTAGCCACTCCTACAATGAGCAGTTCTTC | CSVVGRGSHSYNEQFF
TRBJ1-1 | TRBV12-3/TRBV12-4 | . | . | TGTGCCAGCAGTTCGCGGGACCTGAACACTGAAGCTTTCTTT | CASSSRDLNTEAFF